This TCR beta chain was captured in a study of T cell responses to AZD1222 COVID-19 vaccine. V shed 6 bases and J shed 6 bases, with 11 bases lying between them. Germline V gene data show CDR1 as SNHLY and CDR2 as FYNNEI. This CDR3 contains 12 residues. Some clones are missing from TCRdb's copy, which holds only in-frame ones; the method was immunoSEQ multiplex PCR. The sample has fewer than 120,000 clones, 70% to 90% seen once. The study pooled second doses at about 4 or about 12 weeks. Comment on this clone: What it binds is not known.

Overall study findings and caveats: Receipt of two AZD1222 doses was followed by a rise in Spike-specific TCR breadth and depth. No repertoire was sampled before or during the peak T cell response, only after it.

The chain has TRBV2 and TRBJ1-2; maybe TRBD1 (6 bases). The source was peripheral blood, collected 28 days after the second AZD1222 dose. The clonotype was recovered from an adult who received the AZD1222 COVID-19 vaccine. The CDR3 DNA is TGTGCCAGCAGATGGACAGTCCATGGCTACACCTTC. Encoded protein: CASRWTVHGYTF.